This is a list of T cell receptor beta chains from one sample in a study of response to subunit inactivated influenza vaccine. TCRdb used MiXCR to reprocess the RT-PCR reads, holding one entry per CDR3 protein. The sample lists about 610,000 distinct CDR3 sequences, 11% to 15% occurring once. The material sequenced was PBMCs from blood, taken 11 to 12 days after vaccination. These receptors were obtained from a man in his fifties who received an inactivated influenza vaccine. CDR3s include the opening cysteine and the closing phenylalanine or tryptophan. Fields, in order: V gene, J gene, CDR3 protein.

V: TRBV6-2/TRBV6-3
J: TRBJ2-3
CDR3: CASRPYGGADTQYF

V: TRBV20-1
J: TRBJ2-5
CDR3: CSARDQGPETQYF

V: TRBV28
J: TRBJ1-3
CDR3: CASTSTGSGNTIYF

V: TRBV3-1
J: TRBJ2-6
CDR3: CASSPHRTWGANVLTF

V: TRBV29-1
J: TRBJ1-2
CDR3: CSVVTGSGNYGYTF

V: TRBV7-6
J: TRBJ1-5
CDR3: CASSLGNGQPQHF

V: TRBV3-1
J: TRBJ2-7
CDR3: CASSQGTGVSYEQYF

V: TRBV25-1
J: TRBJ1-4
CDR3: CASSRGQGRRGEKLFF

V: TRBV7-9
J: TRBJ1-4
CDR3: CASRPVPGDEKLFF

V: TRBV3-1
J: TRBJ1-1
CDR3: CASSQDGSGTVDTEAFF

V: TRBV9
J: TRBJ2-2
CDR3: CASSVVFTGELFF

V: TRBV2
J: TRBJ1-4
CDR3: CASSQRTGGNEKLFF

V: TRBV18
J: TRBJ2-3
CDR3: CASSPTVISSTDTQYF

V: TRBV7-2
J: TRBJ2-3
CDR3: CASSLRTRLDTDTQYF

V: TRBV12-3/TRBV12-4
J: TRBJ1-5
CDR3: CASKDSGYQPQHF

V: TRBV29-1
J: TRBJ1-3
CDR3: CSVVLSSGNTIYF

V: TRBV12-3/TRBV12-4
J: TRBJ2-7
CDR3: CASSTVRDRTEQYF

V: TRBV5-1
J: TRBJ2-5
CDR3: CASSLGLHGETQYF

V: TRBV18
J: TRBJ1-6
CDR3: CASSPNPRDNLHF

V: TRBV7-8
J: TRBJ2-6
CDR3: CASSLSLPGQGSGANVLTF

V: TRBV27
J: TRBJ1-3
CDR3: CASKSVSSGNTIYF

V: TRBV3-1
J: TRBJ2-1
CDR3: CASGTSGSMGSNEQFF

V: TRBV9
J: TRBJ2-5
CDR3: CASSVGTGGGLETQYF

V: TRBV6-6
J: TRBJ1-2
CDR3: CASTLRQYYGYTF

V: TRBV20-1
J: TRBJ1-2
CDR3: CSAIRDRLNTF

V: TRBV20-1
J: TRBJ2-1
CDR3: CSARGPTAGPEQFF

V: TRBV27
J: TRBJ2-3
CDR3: CASSPWTSGGSDTQYF

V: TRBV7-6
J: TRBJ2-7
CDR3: CASSLAFGPEQYF

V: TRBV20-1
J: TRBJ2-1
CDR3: CSASSGGAREQFF

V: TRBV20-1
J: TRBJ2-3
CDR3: CSHEGQGGTDTQYF

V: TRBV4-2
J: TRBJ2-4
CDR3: CASSQNKGQSRIQYF

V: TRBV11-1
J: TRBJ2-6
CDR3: CASSLGYRDSPRGANVLTF

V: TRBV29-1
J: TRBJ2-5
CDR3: CSVVWTSGSQETQYF

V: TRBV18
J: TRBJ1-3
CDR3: CASSPPGIGNTIYF

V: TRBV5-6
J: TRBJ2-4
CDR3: CASSLGSPSIQYF

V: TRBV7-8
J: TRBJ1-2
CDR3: CASSKDRGFGYTF

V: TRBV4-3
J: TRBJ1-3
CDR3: CASSQDTARSNTIYF

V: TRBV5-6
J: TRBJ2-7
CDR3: CASSALREQYF

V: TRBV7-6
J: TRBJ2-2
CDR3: CASSAQGRAPSTGELFF

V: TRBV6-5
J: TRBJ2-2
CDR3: CASSYRVDAGELFF

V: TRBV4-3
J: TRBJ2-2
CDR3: CASSHHNTGELFF

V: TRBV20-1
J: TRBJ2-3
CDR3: CSTPTGVDTQYF

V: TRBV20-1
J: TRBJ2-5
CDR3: CSARTAGLETQYF

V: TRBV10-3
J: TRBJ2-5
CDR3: CAISEGQAQETQYF

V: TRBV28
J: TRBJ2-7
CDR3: CASRSTSGRKYEQYF

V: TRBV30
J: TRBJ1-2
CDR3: CAWTYSGGIYTF

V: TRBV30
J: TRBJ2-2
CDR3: CATSRLAITTSPGELFF

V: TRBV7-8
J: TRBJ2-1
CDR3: CASSFPGTGQEQFF

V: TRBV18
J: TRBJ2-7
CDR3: CASSPPSGDRSEEQYF

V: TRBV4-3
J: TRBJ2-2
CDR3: CASSQERGGGAGELFF

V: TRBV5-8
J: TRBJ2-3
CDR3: CASSWRGDTDTQYF

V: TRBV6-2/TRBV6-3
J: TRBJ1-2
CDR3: CASSALLHSGYTF

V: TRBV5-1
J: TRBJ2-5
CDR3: CASSLGSGALAQETQYF